The 7 T cell receptor beta chains given below trace back to one sample, sequenced in a study of early T cells in non-severe SARS-CoV-2 infection. TCRdb re-derived calls from the 5' RACE reads in MiXCR, one entry per CDR3 protein. Of roughly 50,000 distinct CDR3 sequences detected, 6.5% to 9.5% appear once; the ten largest clones hold roughly 5.9%. Sequenced material: whole blood. The origin of the receptors is an adult who was a healthcare worker with PCR-confirmed SARS-CoV-2 infection or an uninfected control (not recorded which).

The chain is built from TRBV7-2 and TRBJ2-7; 9 nucleotides match TRBD1. V gave up 0 bases and J gave up 1 base; unmatched junction bases: 7. Germline V lookup: CDR1 SGHTA, CDR2 FQGNSA. The CDR3 consists of 17 residues. The CDR3 DNA reads as TGTGCCAGCAGCTTAGCCGGGACAGGGATAAAATCCTACGAGCAGTACTTC. Translating it yields CASSLAGTGIKSYEQYF.

A few counts support this clonotype. This sequence joins TRBV20-1 and TRBJ2-5, with D tentatively TRBD1 or TRBD2 (5 bases each). Germline loops: CDR1 DFQATT, CDR2 SNEGSKA (reference sequence). The CDR3 extends over 14 amino acids. V was pared by 0 bases and J by 6 bases, with 14 bases between. CDR3 DNA sequence: TGCAGTGCTAGAGATGAGGGGAAGGGAAAGACCCAGTACTTC. Translated, it gives CSARDEGKGKTQYF.

In this sample, this clonotype turned up a few times. At one of its ends the junction is not consistent with the germline gene, which may arise from a read error. The chain joins TRBV20-1 to TRBJ2-1; 10 bases map to TRBD2. This CDR3 region has 17 residues. Per germline, CDR1 DFQATT and CDR2 SNEGSKA (reference sequence). CDR3 protein: CSARGLAATLSYNEQFF. The DNA for the CDR3 is TGCAGTGCGAGAGGACTAGCGGCCACCCTCTCCTACAATGAGCAGTTCTTC.

In its sample, this clonotype was seen many times. CDR3: CASSPKGEGYTF. CDR3 coding DNA: TGTGCCAGCTCACCAAAGGGGGAAGGCTACACCTTC. The chain uses TRBV18 and TRBJ1-2; tentatively, D is TRBD1 (6 bases). V gave up 2 bases and J gave up 8 bases, with 9 bases separating them. The germline gives CDR1 KGHSH, CDR2 LQKENI. This CDR3 region has 12 residues. The complete variable domain, with remaining parts taken from reference TRBV18 and TRBJ1-2, reads NAGVMQNPRHLVRRRGQEARLRCSPMKGHSHVYWYRQLPEEGLKFMVYLQKENIIDESGMPKERFSAEFPKEGPSILRIQQVVRGDSAAYFCASSPKGEGYTFGSGTRLTVV.

This clonotype was counted many times. V gene TRBV5-1 combines with J gene TRBJ2-3; a possible D gene is TRBD1 (6 bases). The germline CDR1 and CDR2 sequences are SGHRS and YFSETQ. Trimming shortened V by 4 bases and J by 3 bases, and 18 bases separated the two germline ends. There are 16 residues in the CDR3. CDR3 DNA sequence: TGCGCCAGCAGCCAAGGACAGATCTTGGGGACAGATACGCAGTATTTT. Its translation: CASSQGQILGTDTQYF.

Ten or more counts support this clonotype. The V and J genes are TRBV3-1 and TRBJ2-1; the match to TRBD2 covers 8 bases. CDR3 length equals 15 residues. Trimming took 1 base from V and 3 from J; bases not matched to a gene: 2. Germline CDR1 is LGHDT and CDR2 is YNNKEL (reference sequence). The CDR3 spells CASSQAGGHYNEQFF. DNA of the CDR3: TGTGCCAGCAGCCAAGCGGGGGGGCACTACAATGAGCAGTTCTTC.

This clonotype has a handful of counts. The V gene is TRBV28, the J gene TRBJ2-5, with a weak D call TRBD2 (6 bases). Germline CDR1 and CDR2: MDHEN and SYDVKM. The CDR3 has 16 residues. Trimming took 2 bases from V and 6 from J, leaving 19 bases between them. CDR3: CASSLPGQGGSKTQYF. The CDR3 DNA sequence: TGTGCCAGCAGTTTACCCGGGCAGGGAGGCTCCAAGACCCAGTACTTC.